The 30 T cell receptor beta chains below were found in one sample sequenced in a study of OX40 agonist ivuxolimab in advanced cancers. Libraries were prepared by immunoSEQ multiplex PCR; TCRdb keeps only in-frame clonotypes and omits some of them. The repertoire has under 55,000 clones, roughly nine tenths of them found once; the top ten carry approximately 7%. Sequenced here: CD4+ or CD8+ T cells sorted from blood, sampled in a trial of the OX40 agonist ivuxolimab. The receptors here all came from an adult with an advanced solid tumor such as melanoma, head and neck, liver or kidney cancer.

V and J are TRBV5-3 and TRBJ1-5, with D tentatively TRBD1 (5 bases). TRBV5-3 is flagged as an ORF with uncertain function. V lost 4 bases and J lost 11, with 34 bases in between. The CDR3 consists of 19 residues. CDR3 DNA: TGTGCCAGAAGCCCGAGAAATGATATAAGGGGCTCCCCAATCTCGTCCCAGCATTTT. This translates into CARSPRNDIRGSPISSQHF.

V usage is TRBV28 and J usage is TRBJ1-5, with 8 nucleotides matching TRBD1. The CDR3 is made up of 13 amino acids. V lost 8 bases to trimming and J lost 7 bases; unmatched junction nucleotides: 7. Germline V gene sequence: CDR1 MDHEN, CDR2 SYDVKM. CDR3 sequence (DNA): TGTGCCAGCCCAGGGGGCCCGGGACAGCCCCAGCATTTT. Its translation: CASPGGPGQPQHF.

The chain joins TRBV18 to TRBJ1-1; 7 positions agree with TRBD1. CDR3 size: 13 residues. The trim removed 4 bases at V and 3 bases at J, leaving 2 bases unmatched. The germline V gene encodes CDR1 KGHSH and CDR2 LQKENI. CDR3 sequence: CASSRDRDTEAFF. CDR3 coding DNA: TGTGCCAGCTCACGCGACAGGGACACTGAAGCTTTCTTT. Using reference TRBV18 and TRBJ1-1 for the parts outside the CDR3, the full variable domain is NAGVMQNPRHLVRRRGQEARLRCSPMKGHSHVYWYRQLPEEGLKFMVYLQKENIIDESGMPKERFSAEFPKEGPSILRIQQVVRGDSAAYFCASSRDRDTEAFFGQGTRLTVV.

The V call is TRBV6-5, the J call TRBJ1-1; 11 positions agree with TRBD1. This CDR3 region has 12 residues. Per germline, CDR1 MNHEY and CDR2 SVGAGI. V lost 6 bases to trimming and J lost 11 bases; unmatched junction nucleotides: 5. CDR3 protein: CASRSGQGAAFF. CDR3 bases: TGTGCCAGCAGATCTGGACAGGGGGCGGCTTTCTTT.

This sequence joins TRBV18 and TRBJ1-1, with D unresolved. The V gene lost 4 bases and the J gene lost 3 bases, with 15 bases spanning the gap. The CDR3 sequence is 15 residues long. The germline V gene has CDR1 KGHSH and CDR2 LQKENI. CDR3 DNA: TGTGCCAGCTCACGACTATTATCGATTGACACTGAAGCTTTCTTT. Residues: CASSRLLSIDTEAFF.

This chain links TRBV5-4 with TRBJ1-1; TRBD1 might be the D (5 bases). The CDR3 consists of 14 residues. Trimming cost V 0 bases and J 6 bases, with 12 bases left between them. Germline V gives CDR1 SGHNT, CDR2 YYREEE (reference sequence). For the CDR3, the DNA is TGTGCCAGCAGCTTGGATCGGGGGTTCGCTGAAGCTTTCTTT. It specifies CASSLDRGFAEAFF.

The gene calls are TRBV7-2 and TRBJ1-5; TRBD1 might be the D (5 bases). The V and J ends lost 5 bases and 7 bases respectively, with 18 bases between them. In germline, CDR1 is SGHTA, CDR2 FQGNSA. The CDR3 sequence is 15 residues long. The CDR3 DNA sequence: TGTGCCAGCAGCCCTCGCAGGGTAACGGGGCAGCCCCAGCATTTT. Translation: CASSPRRVTGQPQHF. Full variable domain (rest looked up from reference TRBV7-2 and TRBJ1-5): GAGVSQSPSNKVTEKGKDVELRCDPISGHTALYWYRQSLGQGLEFLIYFQGNSAPDKSGLPSDRFSAERTGGSVSTLTIQRTQQEDSAVYLCASSPRRVTGQPQHFGDGTRLSIL.

The chain employs TRBV30 and TRBJ1-4, with 10 bases lining up with TRBD1. The germline V gene has CDR1 GTSNPN and CDR2 SVGIG (reference sequence). The CDR3 loop spans 13 amino acids. With 2 bases clipped from V and 7 bases from J, the junction kept 1 base outside the gene matches. The DNA of the CDR3 is TGTGCCTGGAGTAGACAGGGGGCTGAAAAACTGTTTTTT. The encoded protein is CAWSRQGAEKLFF.

V and J are TRBV9 and TRBJ2-2; 7 bases agree with TRBD2. With V trimmed by 0 bases and J by 7 bases, 3 bases remained unmatched. CDR1 and CDR2 (germline): SGDLS, YYNGEE. The CDR3 length is 14 residues. CDR3 residues: CASSVVGGFGELFF. CDR3 nucleotides: TGTGCCAGCAGCGTAGTGGGAGGGTTCGGGGAGCTGTTTTTT.

V gene TRBV18 combines with J gene TRBJ2-2; no clear D gene. Germline V gene sequence: CDR1 KGHSH, CDR2 LQKENI. V was trimmed by 11 bases and J by 7 bases, leaving 14 bases between them. The CDR3 contains 12 residues. DNA for the CDR3: TGTGCCTCCCACCCGCAGGACGGGGAGCTGTTTTTT. Protein: CASHPQDGELFF.

V usage is TRBV30 and J usage is TRBJ1-6, with unresolved D. The CDR3 covers 14 residues. The germline V gene has CDR1 GTSNPN and CDR2 SVGIG (reference sequence). Trimming cost V 0 bases and J 6 bases, with 9 bases left between them. CDR3 sequence: CAWSVEMGNSPLHF. CDR3 bases: TGTGCCTGGAGTGTTGAGATGGGTAATTCACCCCTCCACTTT.

This clone was counted between two and nine times. The CDR3 sequence is CAWSAREYQPQHF. The CDR3 nucleotides are TGTGCCTGGAGTGCCAGGGAGTATCAGCCCCAGCATTTT. The V call is TRBV30, the J call TRBJ1-5, with a tentative D call TRBD1 (5 bases). Trimming pared 1 base from V and 5 bases from J, leaving 9 bases between. Germline CDR1 reads GTSNPN; CDR2 reads SVGIG (reference sequence). This CDR3 is 13 amino acids long.

The CDR3 here is CASRGTGVSEKLFF. Written as DNA, the CDR3 is TGTGCCAGCAGAGGGACAGGGGTTAGTGAAAAACTGTTTTTT. V usage is TRBV2 and J usage is TRBJ1-4; 10 positions match TRBD1. The V and J ends lost 6 bases and 7 bases, in that order; junction bases with no gene match: 5. The CDR3 covers 14 residues. The V gene's germline CDR1 is SNHLY and CDR2 FYNNEI.

This chain links TRBV18 with TRBJ2-7; the D is unclear. The CDR3 extends over 13 amino acids. Trimming cost V 3 bases and J 0 bases, with 6 bases left between them. CDR1 is KGHSH, CDR2 LQKENI, per germline. CDR3 sequence (DNA): TGTGCCAGCTCACCTTCGTACTCCTACGAGCAGTACTTC. This encodes CASSPSYSYEQYF.

In this sample, this clone turned up a few times. This sequence joins TRBV28 and TRBJ1-5; no clear D. This CDR3 has 12 residues. V was cut by 6 bases and J by 8 bases, with 11 bases left in between. Germline CDR1 is MDHEN and CDR2 is SYDVKM. The CDR3 is CASRMRPEPQHF. The CDR3 bases are TGTGCCAGCAGGATGCGACCCGAGCCCCAGCATTTT.

The chain combines TRBV5-1 with TRBJ1-1, with 9 nucleotides matching TRBD1. V was clipped by 9 bases and J by 4 bases; unmatched bases: 7. The germline V gene encodes CDR1 SGHRS and CDR2 YFSETQ. The CDR3 totals 13 residues. DNA for the CDR3: TGCGCCACCACCATGGGACAGGGCACTGAAGCTTTCTTT. It encodes CATTMGQGTEAFF.

The rearrangement uses TRBV14 and TRBJ1-2; D remains ambiguous. This CDR3 is 13 amino acids long. Germline lookup yields CDR1 SGHDN and CDR2 FVKESK. Trimming removed 0 bases from V and 4 bases from J, with 6 bases in between. The CDR3 is CASSQDYSYGYTF. The CDR3 region has the DNA TGTGCCAGCAGCCAAGACTACAGCTATGGCTACACCTTC.

The chain carries TRBV18 and TRBJ1-1, with D perhaps matching TRBD1 (6 bases). V was pared by 2 bases and J by 4 bases, with 14 bases between. CDR3 length equals 15 residues. The germline V gene has CDR1 KGHSH and CDR2 LQKENI. Written as DNA, the CDR3 is TGTGCCAGCTCACCAGAAGGGGGTTTGAGCACTGAAGCTTTCTTT. Amino acid sequence: CASSPEGGLSTEAFF.

CDR3 DNA sequence: TGTGCCAGCATCAGGACAGGGGGCATCTATGGCTACACCTTC. It specifies CASIRTGGIYGYTF. This chain uses TRBV21-1 with TRBJ1-2; TRBD1 is the table's D call and was not checked against the DNA. TRBV21-1 is deemed a pseudogene. This CDR3 is built from 14 residues.

This chain joins TRBV27 and TRBJ1-3, with a weak D call TRBD1 (6 bases). Per germline, CDR1 MNHEY and CDR2 SMNVEV (reference sequence). The CDR3 runs to 16 residues. V lost 4 bases and J lost 0, with 13 bases in between. Here the CDR3 reads CASSSRQESSGNTIYF. DNA of the CDR3: TGTGCCAGCAGTTCCCGACAGGAGAGCTCTGGAAACACCATATATTTT.

The J gene is TRBJ2-1, the V gene TRBV6-1, with D maybe TRBD1 (5 bases). The V and J ends lost 2 bases and 8 bases respectively, with 16 bases between them. Germline V CDR1 and CDR2: MNHNS, SASEGT. The CDR3 consists of 15 residues. The CDR3 sequence: CASSEPQGARDEQFF. For the CDR3, the DNA is TGTGCCAGCAGTGAACCCCAGGGTGCAAGGGATGAGCAGTTCTTC.

The chain employs TRBV7-9 and TRBJ2-5; D not resolved. Trimming removed 4 bases at V and 7 bases at J, with 16 bases between. Germline-derived CDR1 and CDR2 are SEHNR and FQNEAQ (reference sequence). The CDR3 has 14 residues. The DNA for the CDR3 is TGTGCCAGCAGCTCAAGCCGACTGTCGGGGACCCAGTACTTC. Its protein product is CASSSSRLSGTQYF. Full variable domain (remainder filled in from reference TRBV7-9 and TRBJ2-5): DTGVSQNPRHKITKRGQNVTFRCDPISEHNRLYWYRQTLGQGPEFLTYFQNEAQLEKSRLLSDRFSAERPKGSFSTLEIQRTEQGDSAMYLCASSSSRLSGTQYFGPGTRLLVL.

This clone showed up just once. The V gene is TRBV19, the J gene TRBJ2-5, with D perhaps TRBD2 (6 bases). The V end lost 5 bases, the J end lost 11 bases, and 24 bases lay between the germline ends. The CDR3 has 15 residues. CDR1 and CDR2 (germline): LNHDA, SQIVND (reference sequence). The CDR3 loop is CASSSGLQLAGGQYF. The CDR3 nucleotides are TGTGCCAGTAGTTCCGGACTCCAATTAGCAGGAGGGCAGTACTTC.

This chain links TRBV10-2 with TRBJ2-2, with 12 positions matching TRBD1. V shed 5 bases, J shed 7 bases, and the junction held 14 bases outside the gene matches. Germline V gives CDR1 WSHSY, CDR2 SAAADI. This CDR3 spans 18 amino acids. The CDR3 DNA sequence: TGCGCCAGCAGTCCAAGGACTCCGGGACAGGGGGCTGGCGGGGAGCTGTTTTTT. Amino acid sequence: CASSPRTPGQGAGGELFF.

The J gene is TRBJ2-1, the V gene TRBV18; 14 bases fit TRBD2. CDR1 is KGHSH and CDR2 is LQKENI in the germline V gene. V dropped 3 bases and J dropped 9; count of bases not matched to a gene: 7. The CDR3 length is 16 residues. CDR3 sequence reads: CASSPRTSGGYGEQFF. The CDR3 DNA follows: TGTGCCAGCTCACCGCGGACTAGCGGGGGGTATGGTGAGCAGTTCTTC.

The chain combines TRBV18 with TRBJ2-2; D possibly corresponds to TRBD2 (6 bases). The CDR3 consists of 16 residues. Trimming took off 2 bases at V and 4 bases at J, with 14 bases between the two ends. CDR1 and CDR2 (germline): KGHSH, LQKENI. This CDR3 is CASSPVAQGGTGELFF. In DNA form, the CDR3 reads TGTGCCAGCTCACCAGTCGCTCAGGGAGGCACCGGGGAGCTGTTTTTT.

This sequence joins TRBV5-1 and TRBJ1-5; 7 bases are shared with TRBD1. Trimming cost V 2 bases and J 6 bases; bases outside gene matches: 2. The length of the CDR3 is 13 residues. The germline V gene encodes CDR1 SGHRS and CDR2 YFSETQ. CDR3 DNA sequence: TGCGCCAGCAGCTTTGAGGGGGCTCAGCCCCAGCATTTT. Amino acids: CASSFEGAQPQHF. The whole variable domain, remainder taken from reference TRBV5-1 and TRBJ1-5, is KAGVTQTPRYLIKTRGQQVTLSCSPISGHRSVSWYQQTPGQGLQFLFEYFSETQRNKGNFPGRFSGRQFSNSRSEMNVSTLELGDSALYLCASSFEGAQPQHFGDGTRLSIL.

The chain carries TRBV11-3 and TRBJ2-1; D ambiguous. Trimming cost V 2 bases and J 6 bases, with 11 bases left between them. The V gene's germline CDR1 is SGHNT and CDR2 YENEEA. This CDR3 is 14 amino acids long. The CDR3 sequence is CASSLSRLANEQFF. In DNA form, the CDR3 reads TGTGCCAGCAGCTTAAGTAGGTTAGCCAATGAGCAGTTCTTC.

The count of this clone is one. The chain uses TRBV5-5 and TRBJ1-2, with no clear D. V was pared by 2 bases and J by 1 base, with 12 bases between. There are 15 residues in the CDR3. CDR1 and CDR2 (germline): SGHKS, YYEKEE (reference sequence). The CDR3 nucleotides read TGTGCCAGCAGCTTATTCAATCGAGGTAACTATGGCTACACCTTC. This sequence encodes CASSLFNRGNYGYTF.

V and J are TRBV11-2 and TRBJ1-3, with no clear D. CDR1 and CDR2 from the germline V gene are SGHAT and FQNNGV. This CDR3 comprises 16 residues. V was clipped by 5 bases and J by 4 bases, with 18 bases between them. DNA of the CDR3: TGTGCCAGCAGCCTGACCCCCGGGTTTTGGGGAAACACCATATATTTT. Translation: CASSLTPGFWGNTIYF. Together with reference TRBV11-2 and TRBJ1-3, the CDR3 gives the full variable domain: EAGVAQSPRYKIIEKRQSVAFWCNPISGHATLYWYQQILGQGPKLLIQFQNNGVVDDSQLPKDRFSAERLKGVDSTLKIQPAKLEDSAVYLCASSLTPGFWGNTIYFGEGSWLTVV.